The source of this T cell receptor beta chain is a study of blood T cells in healthy people across ages. Trimming pared 0 bases from V and 5 bases from J, leaving 20 bases between. Germline lookup yields CDR1 LNHDA and CDR2 SQIVND (reference sequence). The CDR3 sequence is 18 residues long. Using a J-beta primer mix together with a sample-barcoded 5' primer, a second PCR was run for about 7 to 12 cycles. Every cDNA molecule carried a tag from a template-switch adaptor bearing 12 random nucleotides. TCRdb called the 5' RACE reads again in MiXCR, with one record for every CDR3 protein. Of about 1.6 million distinct CDR3 sequences listed, about 35% are singletons. Every donor gave ten milliliters of peripheral blood. General observations from the study: CMV status of donors was not determined, possibly confounding expanded clonotype changes. Naive CD4+ cells and diversity were both higher in long-lived donors than in aged donors.

A word on this clonotype: Its antigen is as yet unknown.

The source is a woman in her twenties or thirties in good health. Source material: blood. The chain combines TRBV19 with TRBJ1-5, with a possible D match to TRBD1 (5 bases). CDR3 sequence (DNA): TGTGCCAGTAGTATAGATCTGTATTTGGCAGGGAACCATCAGCCCCAGCATTTT. Encoded protein: CASSIDLYLAGNHQPQHF.